This T cell receptor beta chain was identified in a study of blood T cells in healthy people across ages. The authors ran a second PCR of roughly 6 to 12 cycles using a sample-barcoded 5' primer and a J-beta primer mix. MiXCR, applied by TCRdb to the 5' RACE reads, yields one record per CDR3 protein. Of over 1,200,000 distinct CDR3 sequences in the sample, 59% were seen once. This CDR3 comprises 12 residues. Germline V gene lookup returns CDR1 GTSNPN and CDR2 SVGIG (reference sequence). For every donor, a draw yielded 8.5 to 10 milliliters of peripheral blood. Concerning this clonotype: Its specificity is unknown.

The study, taken as a whole, reports: Per million T cells, the diversity of TCR beta decreased roughly linearly as age advanced. When one million T cells were used, diversity estimates were thought to be underestimates.

V usage is TRBV30 and J usage is TRBJ2-5, with 10 bases identical to TRBD2. The end of the DNA is better explained by TRBJ2-7, so the J call may be wrong. The material sequenced was blood. The TCR was taken from a man aged 18 to 30 in good health. The CDR3 nucleotides read TGTGCCTGGACTAGCGGGAGACACGAGCAGTACTTC. Its translation is CAWTSGRHEQYF.